The 21 T cell receptor beta chains in this list originate from one sample, sequenced in a study of shared clonotypes between healthy human individuals. Measured with immunoSEQ multiplex PCR; TCRdb has only the in-frame clones, and not every one. The sample holds a few hundred thousand clones, 95% to 97% seen once. Source material: memory CD8+ T cells sorted from blood. The subset denotes: CD45RO+ cells pooled with CCR7-negative TemRA cells. These TCRs come from a man aged 30-40 years in good health.

The chain joins TRBV10-2 to TRBJ2-1, with a possible D match to TRBD2 (5 bases). The germline gives CDR1 WSHSY, CDR2 SAAADI. Trimming left V 3 bases short and J 4 bases short, with 10 bases between. CDR3 length: 14 residues. The DNA of the CDR3 is TGCGCCAGCAGTGACCAACTAGTATACAATGAGCAGTTCTTC. Residues: CASSDQLVYNEQFF.

The rearrangement links TRBV11-2 to TRBJ2-1; D uncertain. With 1 base removed from V and 8 bases from J, the gap between germline ends came to 9 bases. Germline V lookup: CDR1 SGHAT, CDR2 FQNNGV. The CDR3 runs to 13 residues. CDR3 in amino acids: CASSLVAWHEQFF. The CDR3, as DNA: TGTGCCAGCAGCTTAGTGGCCTGGCATGAGCAGTTCTTC. Complete variable domain (other parts from reference TRBV11-2 and TRBJ2-1): EAGVAQSPRYKIIEKRQSVAFWCNPISGHATLYWYQQILGQGPKLLIQFQNNGVVDDSQLPKDRFSAERLKGVDSTLKIQPAKLEDSAVYLCASSLVAWHEQFFGPGTRLTVL.

The rearrangement joins TRBV10-3 to TRBJ2-3; D is uncertain. CDR1 is ENHRY and CDR2 is SYGVKD in the germline V gene. V lost 6 bases and J 0 bases, leaving 22 bases between the germline ends. CDR3 length: 18 residues. This chain's CDR3 is CAIRVAAQAISSTDTQYF. The CDR3 DNA reads as TGTGCCATCAGGGTGGCGGCCCAAGCAATATCTAGCACAGATACGCAGTATTTT.

The rearrangement uses TRBV28 and TRBJ2-7; TRBD1 matches at 12 bases. V dropped 0 bases and J dropped 4; count of bases not matched to a gene: 10. Germline CDR1 is MDHEN and CDR2 is SYDVKM. This CDR3 contains 18 residues. CDR3 sequence (DNA): TGTGCCAGCAGTTTATGGGGGACAGGGGGCGCGGGAGCTTACGAGCAGTACTTC. Translated: CASSLWGTGGAGAYEQYF.

This clone was counted a few times. Other DNA sequences in the same sample also yield this CDR3. The chain links TRBV28 to TRBJ2-7; 9 bases line up with TRBD1. The germline gives CDR1 MDHEN, CDR2 SYDVKM. After removal of 3 bases from V and 4 bases from J, the junction contained 1 base not matched to a gene. There are 13 residues in the CDR3. CDR3 loop: CASSLGQGYEQYF. As DNA, the CDR3 is TGTGCCAGCAGTTTGGGACAGGGTTACGAGCAGTACTTC.

The gene calls are TRBV30 and TRBJ1-3; the D is unclear. V was clipped by 0 bases and J by 10 bases, with 13 bases between them. The CDR3 is 13 amino acids. Germline-derived CDR1 and CDR2 are GTSNPN and SVGIG (reference sequence). DNA for the CDR3: TGTGCCTGGAGTGTATCCAGAATGAATACCATATATTTT. This translates into CAWSVSRMNTIYF.

V and J are TRBV28 and TRBJ1-5; 7 nucleotides align to TRBD1. The V segment lost 6 bases and the J segment 2 bases; nucleotides outside the gene matches: 10. This CDR3 is built from 16 residues. Germline V gene data show CDR1 as MDHEN and CDR2 as SYDVKM. DNA for the CDR3: TGTGCCAGCAGCTATCGACAGGGCGGGGGCAATCAGCCCCAGCATTTT. This encodes CASSYRQGGGNQPQHF.

For this clone: Other DNA sequences in this sample translate to the same CDR3. This rearrangement joins TRBV10-3 to TRBJ1-2; D perhaps matches TRBD1 (5 bases). The CDR3 is made up of 14 amino acids. The V gene lost 0 bases and the J gene lost 2 bases, with 7 bases spanning the gap. The germline V gene has CDR1 ENHRY and CDR2 SYGVKD. The CDR3 spells CAISESTGNYGYTF. DNA for the CDR3: TGTGCCATCAGTGAGTCTACAGGAAACTATGGCTACACCTTC.

This clone has only one observation. The chain combines TRBV19 with TRBJ2-1, with D perhaps matching TRBD2 (6 bases). This CDR3 spans 16 amino acids. CDR1 LNHDA and CDR2 SQIVND come from the germline V gene (reference sequence). Trimming left V 5 bases short and J 5 bases short, with 19 bases between. The CDR3 reads CASSRTGLGLNNEQFF. As DNA, the CDR3 is TGTGCCAGTAGTCGAACGGGTTTGGGACTCAACAATGAGCAGTTCTTC.

This clone has only a few counts. This chain joins TRBV25-1 and TRBJ1-2; D is unclear. CDR3 size: 12 residues. Germline V gene sequence: CDR1 MGHDK, CDR2 SYGVNS. The V end was cut by 3 bases, the J end by 10 bases, with 12 bases between. Written as DNA, the CDR3 is TGTGCCAGCAGTGATACAGCCCGGGTCTACACCTTC. This encodes CASSDTARVYTF.

This chain joins TRBV11-2 and TRBJ1-2; D is undetermined. Germline V gene sequence: CDR1 SGHAT, CDR2 FQNNGV. The V and J ends lost 3 bases and 4 bases respectively, with 12 bases between them. CDR3 size: 14 residues. The CDR3 DNA follows: TGTGCCAGCAGCTTTGGTAACGAAGGCTATGGCTACACCTTC. Protein: CASSFGNEGYGYTF.

The J gene is TRBJ2-3, the V gene TRBV27, with TRBD2 matching over 11 bases. The germline gives CDR1 MNHEY, CDR2 SMNVEV (reference sequence). V lost 9 bases to trimming and J lost 6 bases; unmatched junction nucleotides: 5. The CDR3 spans 13 residues. Here the CDR3 DNA reads TGTGCCAGTTTTAGCGGGAGGGCGGATACGCAGTATTTT. Translating it yields CASFSGRADTQYF.

The chain joins TRBV2 to TRBJ1-1; D is unclear. There are 12 residues in the CDR3. V was pared by 1 base and J by 7 bases, with 7 bases between. The V gene's germline CDR1 is SNHLY and CDR2 FYNNEI. DNA of the CDR3: TGTGCCAGCAGTGAAGGATGGGATGAAGCTTTCTTT. Its translation: CASSEGWDEAFF.

V and J are TRBV28 and TRBJ2-1; no reliable D call. Germline-derived CDR1 and CDR2 are MDHEN and SYDVKM. The CDR3 consists of 17 residues. V lost 3 bases and J lost 4, with 19 bases in between. CDR3 DNA: TGTGCCAGCAGTTTCTTCCCGGACCATAAGCCTTACAATGAGCAGTTCTTC. This translates into CASSFFPDHKPYNEQFF.

The chain combines TRBV5-1 with TRBJ1-2; 11 bases map to TRBD1. The J segment lost 2 bases and the V segment lost 3 bases, leaving 0 bases of the junction unmatched. Per germline, CDR1 SGHRS and CDR2 YFSETQ. The CDR3 is 14 residues long. The CDR3 DNA reads as TGCGCCAGCAGCTGGACAGGGGGCAACTATGGCTACACCTTC. Translated: CASSWTGGNYGYTF.

The chain has TRBV19 and TRBJ2-3, with D possibly matching TRBD1 (6 bases). The CDR3 is 14 residues long. Trimming removed 1 base from V and 6 bases from J, with 11 bases in between. Germline CDR1 reads LNHDA; CDR2 reads SQIVND (reference sequence). This chain's CDR3 is CASSIGGRADTQYF. DNA of the CDR3: TGTGCCAGTAGTATAGGGGGGCGGGCGGATACGCAGTATTTT.

The V and J genes are TRBV6-6 and TRBJ2-4; the D gene is possibly TRBD1 (6 bases). CDR1 and CDR2 (germline): MNHNY, SVGAGI (reference sequence). The ends were cut back, 6 bases at V and 7 bases at J, with 13 bases in the middle. The CDR3 spans 13 residues. DNA of the CDR3: TGTGCCAGCAGCCCTACAGGGAACAACATTCAGTACTTC. This encodes CASSPTGNNIQYF.

CDR3 DNA: TGTGCCAGCAGCACCGGGCTCCGTTACGAGCAGTACTTC. The encoded protein is CASSTGLRYEQYF. The chain is built from TRBV6-1 and TRBJ2-7; D call uncertain. The CDR3 has 13 amino acids. Germline V gene lookup returns CDR1 MNHNS and CDR2 SASEGT. V was cut by 6 bases and J by 4 bases, with 13 bases left in between.

DNA of the CDR3: TGCGCCAGCAGCTTGGAATGGGGGTTCATATATGGCTACACCTTC. Translating it yields CASSLEWGFIYGYTF. The chain recombines TRBV5-1 with TRBJ1-2; D possibly corresponds to TRBD1 (5 bases). Per the germline V gene, CDR1 is SGHRS and CDR2 is YFSETQ. The V and J ends lost 0 bases and 5 bases respectively, with 14 bases between them. This CDR3 spans 15 amino acids.

This sequence joins TRBV7-6 and TRBJ2-7; the D gene is possibly TRBD2 (5 bases). The germline V gene encodes CDR1 SGHVS and CDR2 FNYEAQ. Trimming removed 0 bases from V and 5 bases from J, with 11 bases in between. The CDR3 is 14 residues long. The CDR3 protein is CASSLAPAGDEQYF. CDR3 nucleotide sequence: TGTGCCAGCAGCTTAGCGCCCGCCGGGGACGAGCAGTACTTC. The full variable domain, completed using reference TRBV7-6 and TRBJ2-7, is GAGVSQSPRYKVTKRGQDVALRCDPISGHVSLYWYRQALGQGPEFLTYFNYEAQQDKSGLPNDRFSAERPEGSISTLTIQRTEQRDSAMYRCASSLAPAGDEQYFGPGTRLTVT.

This chain joins TRBV4-2 and TRBJ2-7, with 9 bases aligning to TRBD2. This CDR3 comprises 15 residues. Looked up from germline, CDR1 is LGHNA and CDR2 is YNFKEQ. With V trimmed by 1 base and J by 4 bases, 5 bases remained unmatched. CDR3 residues: CASSQGASGMYEQYF. In nucleotides, the CDR3 is TGTGCCAGCAGCCAAGGCGCTAGCGGGATGTACGAGCAGTACTTC.